This T cell receptor (beta chain) was retrieved from a study of monozygotic twins with inflammatory bowel disease. Study-level points and caveats: Healthy co-twins exceeded IBD patients in TCRbeta diversity as measured by inverse Simpson. Clonotype sharing was lower in IBD patients than healthy twins, most markedly with disease activity.

For every TCR library, 3500 ng of total RNA was used. With eight separate reactions per sample, the authors made cDNA. TCRdb reworked the 5' RACE reads into one entry per CDR3 protein, no DNA. There are some 170,000 distinct CDR3 sequences in the sample, with 6% to 9.5% held by the top ten. With regard to this clonotype: No antigen is known for it.

The sequenced sample consisted of blood. The receptor was isolated from a human donor with ulcerative colitis or Crohn's disease, or a healthy co-twin of an affected twin (not recorded which).

This CDR3 is CASSPGLEGIYEQYF. This chain links TRBV11-2 with TRBJ2-7; TCRdb calls TRBD1, which cannot be checked without DNA. Germline V gene sequence: CDR1 SGHAT, CDR2 FQNNGV. The CDR3 is 15 residues long.